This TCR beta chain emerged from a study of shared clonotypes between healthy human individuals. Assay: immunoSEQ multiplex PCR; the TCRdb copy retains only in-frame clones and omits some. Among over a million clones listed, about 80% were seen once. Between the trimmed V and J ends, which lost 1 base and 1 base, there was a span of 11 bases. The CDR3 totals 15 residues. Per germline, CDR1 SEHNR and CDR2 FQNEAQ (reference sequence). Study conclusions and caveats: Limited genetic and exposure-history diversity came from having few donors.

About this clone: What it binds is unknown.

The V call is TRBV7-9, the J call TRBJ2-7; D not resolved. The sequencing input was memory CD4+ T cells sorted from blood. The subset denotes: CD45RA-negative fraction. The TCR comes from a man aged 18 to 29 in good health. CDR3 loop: CASSLEDGRSYEQYF. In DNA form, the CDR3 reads TGTGCCAGCAGCTTAGAAGACGGACGATCCTACGAGCAGTACTTC. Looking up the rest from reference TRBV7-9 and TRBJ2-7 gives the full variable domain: DTGVSQNPRHKITKRGQNVTFRCDPISEHNRLYWYRQTLGQGPEFLTYFQNEAQLEKSRLLSDRFSAERPKGSFSTLEIQRTEQGDSAMYLCASSLEDGRSYEQYFGPGTRLTVT.